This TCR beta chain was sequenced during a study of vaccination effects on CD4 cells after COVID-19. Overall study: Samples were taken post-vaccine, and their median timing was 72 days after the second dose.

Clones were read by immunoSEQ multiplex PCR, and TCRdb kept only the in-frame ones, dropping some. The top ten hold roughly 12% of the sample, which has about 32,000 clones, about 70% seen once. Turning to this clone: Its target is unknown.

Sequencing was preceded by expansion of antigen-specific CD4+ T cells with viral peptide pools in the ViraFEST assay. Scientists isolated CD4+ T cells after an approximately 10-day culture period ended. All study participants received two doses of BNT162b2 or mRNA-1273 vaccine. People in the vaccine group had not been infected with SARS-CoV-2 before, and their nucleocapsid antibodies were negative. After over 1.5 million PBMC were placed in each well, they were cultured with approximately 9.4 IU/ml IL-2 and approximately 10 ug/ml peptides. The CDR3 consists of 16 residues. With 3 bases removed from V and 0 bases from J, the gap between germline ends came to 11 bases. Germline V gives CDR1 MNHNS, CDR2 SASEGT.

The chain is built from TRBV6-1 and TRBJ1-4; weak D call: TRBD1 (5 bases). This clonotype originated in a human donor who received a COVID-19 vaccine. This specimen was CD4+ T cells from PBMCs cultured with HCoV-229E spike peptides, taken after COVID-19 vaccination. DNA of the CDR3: TGTGCCAGCAGTGATTGGGGCAGGGCAACTAATGAAAAACTGTTTTTT. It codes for CASSDWGRATNEKLFF.